The present T cell receptor beta chain was sequenced within a study of metastatic and nonmetastatic thyroid tumors. About the research overall: Repertoire comparison spanned blood and tumor or nodule tissue of malignant and benign thyroid patients. Study-level findings and limits: Patients with malignant thyroid tumors reportedly had significantly higher TCR beta diversity than those with benign nodules, in blood and tumor.

As originally analysed: CDR3 was compared across clinicopathological groups, and the resulting differences were used to build a distant-metastasis classifier for papillary thyroid cancer. TCRdb reanalyzed the PCR reads with MiXCR. TCRdb's processing, not the authors' own work, is the source of the V and J calls. The sample has roughly 4,000 clones; about 35% are singletons. The CDR3 spans 14 residues. The germline V gene encodes CDR1 MNHNS and CDR2 SASEGT. Losses at the gene ends were 2 bases for V and 1 base for J; bases not matched to a gene: 1. A word on this clone: The antigen is not known.

Patients underwent thyroid surgery, and none had received any treatment before it. This chain uses TRBV6-1 with TRBJ2-7; 8 nucleotides align to TRBD1. The sequencing input was adjacent normal tissue. This sequence originates from a female donor with papillary thyroid cancer or a benign thyroid nodule (not recorded which). Some clones in this sample may be carry-over from other donors' samples. CDR3 DNA: TGTGCCAGCAGTGAACGGGACAGGTCCTACGAGCAGTACTTC. It codes for CASSERDRSYEQYF.